This T cell receptor (beta chain) stems from a study of Ad26.COV2.S vaccination and SARS-CoV-2 variants (TCRdb year 2021). Study-wide context: Vaccine-arm donors were drawn from COV1001, a multicentre, randomized, double-blind, placebo-controlled phase I-IIa trial of Ad26.COV2.S in healthy adults. The TCR-sequenced set comprised around 32 samples: some 20 Ad26.COV2.S vaccine recipients, 5 placebo recipients and 8 SARS-CoV-2 convalescent individuals. Ad26.COV2.S was given intramuscularly at 5x10^10 or 1x10^11 viral particles, as a single shot or as two shots 56 days apart. Participants in the trial were split at random into five groups of five each, receiving low-dose or high-dose Ad26.COV2.S once or twice, or else placebo on both occasions. Investigators remained blinded to trial group allocation during experiments and outcome assessment. TCRbeta repertoire sequencing was used to assess the specificity and breadth of SARS-CoV-2-reactive T cell receptors after Ad26.COV2.S vaccination. What the authors observed across the whole study: After vaccination, spike-specific CD8+ and CD4+ T cell responses were reported to show substantial breadth. Ad26.COV2.S recipients had higher spike-specific TCR breadth than placebo recipients (P = 0.0014). The study lacked the statistical power to compare responses across vaccine doses or regimens. Non-spike TCR breadth was comparable between vaccine and placebo recipients, consistent with the vaccine containing only spike. The authors noted that total T cell responses may have been underestimated by the TCR breadth and depth analyses.

TCRbeta CDR3 regions were sequenced with the immunoSEQ Assay. After extraction, genomic DNA underwent amplification by bias-controlled multiplex PCR, followed by high-throughput sequencing. The published analysis was carried out like this. To quantify the absolute abundance of every unique TCRbeta CDR3 region, sequences were collapsed and filtered. T cell fraction was estimated by normalizing TCRbeta template counts to usable DNA, which was measured by amplifying reference genes present in all nucleated cells. Repertoire TCRs were annotated as SARS-CoV-2-specific by exact matching of V gene, CDR3 amino acid sequence and J gene to a known reactive TCR set. The reference SARS-CoV-2 TCR set was obtained from MIRA and was filtered for enrichment in COVID-19-positive ImmuneCODE repertoires, whereby public or cross-reactive TCRs were removed. Based on the MIRA antigens, annotated TCRs were further analysed at the level of specific ORF or position within ORF. Breadth was defined as the number of annotated unique rearrangements divided by the total number of unique productive rearrangements, and depth was defined as the summed frequency of the annotated unique rearrangements. TCR breadth was compared between groups using two-sided Wilcoxon rank-sum tests. Drawn from immuneACCESS, this table holds only the in-frame rearrangements with V and J called that TCRdb kept. Clones are partly lost; checked studies trace under half to an unresolved V gene and leave the rest unexplained. D and trimming come from the DNA, and the V and J calls and clone size come from that table. Here the sample has some 480,000 clones; around 90% occur a single time. The ten most abundant clones make up roughly 12% of the sample.

The treatment or condition label corresponds to: 15 to 20 received Ad26.COV2.S at low or high dose, single or two shots; about 5 received placebo; per-sample allocation not given. Repertoires of vaccine and placebo recipients were sequenced from samples taken on day 63 after the first injection. Between 29 July and 7 August 2020, Cohort 1b enrolled 25 adults aged 18-55 years at one site in Boston, USA. Ad26.COV2.S was a replication-incompetent adenovirus type 26 vector that expressed a prefusion-stabilized SARS-CoV-2 spike protein derived from the original Wuhan strain. Including the terminal cysteine and phenylalanine, the CDR3 comprises 17 residues. Of the read, only the CDR3 DNA is kept; its 51 bases are in frame from base 1. The V end gives up 4 bases and the J end 2 bases, leaving 12 bases in the junction not matched to a gene. The germline V gene yields SGHTS for CDR1 and YDEGEE for CDR2. Turning to this clone: Its recognized antigen is unknown. No quality values exist for individual bases; no much larger clone is one base distant.

The clonotype was recovered from a person aged 18 to 65 who received the Ad26.COV2.S COVID-19 vaccine or a placebo. The sample consisted of peripheral blood, taken in a trial of Ad26.COV2.S vaccine versus placebo. The chain joins TRBV5-8 to TRBJ2-1; 7 middle bases align to TRBD2. The CDR3: CASSPRLGTIPYNEQFF. The nucleotide sequence reads as follows: TGTGCCAGCAGCCCAAGACTCGGGACTATACCCTACAATGAGCAGTTCTTC.